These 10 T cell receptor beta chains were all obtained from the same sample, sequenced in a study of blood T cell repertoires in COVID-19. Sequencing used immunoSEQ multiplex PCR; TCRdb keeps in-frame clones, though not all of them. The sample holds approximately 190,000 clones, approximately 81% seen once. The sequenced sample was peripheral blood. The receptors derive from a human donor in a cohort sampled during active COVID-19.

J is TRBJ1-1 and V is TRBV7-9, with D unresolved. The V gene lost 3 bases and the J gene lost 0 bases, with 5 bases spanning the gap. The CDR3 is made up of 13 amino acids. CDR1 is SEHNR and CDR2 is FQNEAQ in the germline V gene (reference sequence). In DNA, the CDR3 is TGTGCCAGCAGCTTCCTAGTGAACACTGAAGCTTTCTTT. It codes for CASSFLVNTEAFF.

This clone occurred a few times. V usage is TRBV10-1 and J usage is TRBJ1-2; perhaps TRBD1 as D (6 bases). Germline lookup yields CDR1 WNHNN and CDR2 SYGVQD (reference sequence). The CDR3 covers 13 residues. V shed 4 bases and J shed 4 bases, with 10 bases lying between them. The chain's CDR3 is CASSATGGYGYTF. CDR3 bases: TGCGCCAGCAGTGCGACAGGAGGCTATGGCTACACCTTC.

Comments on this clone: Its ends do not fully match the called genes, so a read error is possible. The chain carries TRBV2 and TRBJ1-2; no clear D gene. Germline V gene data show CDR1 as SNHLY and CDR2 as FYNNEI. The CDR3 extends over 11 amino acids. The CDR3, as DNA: TGTGCCAGCAGTGATAGGGCAGAGTGCGGGTTT. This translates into CASSDRAECGF. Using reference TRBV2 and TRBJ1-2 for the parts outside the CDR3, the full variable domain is EPEVTQTPSHQVTQMGQEVILRCVPISNHLYFYWYRQILGQKVEFLVSFYNNEISEKSEIFDDQFSVERPDGSNFTLKIRSTKLEDSAMYFCASSDRAECGFGSGTRLTVV.

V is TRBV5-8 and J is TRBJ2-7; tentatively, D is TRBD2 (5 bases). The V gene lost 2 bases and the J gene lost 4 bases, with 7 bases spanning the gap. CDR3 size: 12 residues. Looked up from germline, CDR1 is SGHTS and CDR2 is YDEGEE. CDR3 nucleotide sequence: TGTGCCAGCAGCTTTCGGACTTACGAGCAGTACGTC. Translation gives CASSFRTYEQYV.

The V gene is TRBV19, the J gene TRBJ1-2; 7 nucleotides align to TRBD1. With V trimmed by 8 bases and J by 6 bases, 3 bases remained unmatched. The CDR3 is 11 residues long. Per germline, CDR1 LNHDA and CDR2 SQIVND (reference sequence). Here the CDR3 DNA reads TGTGCCAGTCGACAGGGAGATGGCTACACCTTC. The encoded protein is CASRQGDGYTF.

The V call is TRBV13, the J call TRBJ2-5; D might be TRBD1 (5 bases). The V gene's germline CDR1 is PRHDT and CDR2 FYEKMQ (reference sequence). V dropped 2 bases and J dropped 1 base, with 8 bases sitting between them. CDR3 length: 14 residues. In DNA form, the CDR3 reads TGTGCCAGCAGCTTAAGGGGCAGCCAAGAGACCCAGTACTTC. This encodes CASSLRGSQETQYF.

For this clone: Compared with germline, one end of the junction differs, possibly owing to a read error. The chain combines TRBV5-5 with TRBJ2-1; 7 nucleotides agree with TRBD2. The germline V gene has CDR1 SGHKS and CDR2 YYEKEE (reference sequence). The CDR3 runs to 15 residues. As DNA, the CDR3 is TGTGCCAGCAGTTTGGGCCAGGGACTATACAATGAGCAGTTCTTC. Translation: CASSLGQGLYNEQFF.

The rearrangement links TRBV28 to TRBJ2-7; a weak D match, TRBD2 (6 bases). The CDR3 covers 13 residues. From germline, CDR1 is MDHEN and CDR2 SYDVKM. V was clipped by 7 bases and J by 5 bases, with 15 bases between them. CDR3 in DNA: TGTGCCAGCAAAATTGGGGGACTCGACGAGCAGTACTTC. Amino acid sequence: CASKIGGLDEQYF. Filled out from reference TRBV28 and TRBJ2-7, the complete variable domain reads DVKVTQSSRYLVKRTGEKVFLECVQDMDHENMFWYRQDPGLGLRLIYFSYDVKMKEKGDIPEGYSVSREKKERFSLILESASTNQTSMYLCASKIGGLDEQYFGPGTRLTVT.

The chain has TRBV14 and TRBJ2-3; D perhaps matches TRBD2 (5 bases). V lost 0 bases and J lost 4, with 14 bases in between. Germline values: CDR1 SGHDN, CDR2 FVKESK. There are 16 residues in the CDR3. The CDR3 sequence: CASSQEYGVRPDTQYF. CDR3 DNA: TGTGCCAGCAGCCAAGAGTACGGGGTCCGTCCAGATACGCAGTATTTT.

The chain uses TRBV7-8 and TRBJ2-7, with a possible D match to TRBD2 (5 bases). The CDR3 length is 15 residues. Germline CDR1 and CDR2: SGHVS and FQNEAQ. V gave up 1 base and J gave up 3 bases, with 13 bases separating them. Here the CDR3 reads CASSLGSQEDYEQYF. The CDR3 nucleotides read TGTGCCAGCAGCTTAGGGAGTCAGGAGGACTACGAGCAGTACTTC.